This T cell receptor (beta chain) comes out of a study of STAT3 mutations in large granular lymphocyte leukemia. Study as a whole: More than half of T-LGLL patients received immunosuppressive therapy.

Study results and caveats: Every T-cell large granular lymphocyte leukemia patient had at least one immunodominant TCR beta clonotype. Differing intervals and regimens complicate linking therapy response to clone burden.

Assay: immunoSEQ multiplex PCR; the TCRdb copy retains only in-frame clones and omits some. The sample holds around 2,300 clones, 60% to 70% seen once. This clone was seen a handful of times. As yet, its antigen is unknown. Unmatched junction bases numbered 12, after V lost 4 bases and J lost 7 bases. The length of the CDR3 is 14 residues. The germline V gene has CDR1 SQVTM and CDR2 ANQGSEA. The gene calls are TRBV29-1 and TRBJ2-7; 8 nucleotides align to TRBD2. The sample consisted of peripheral blood mononuclear cells. The TCR was taken from a woman aged 45 to 65 with T-cell large granular lymphocyte leukemia. Some clones in this sample may be carry-over from other donors' samples. CDR3 DNA sequence: TGCAGCGTTGCCCTCGGGCTAGCGGGTGGGGAGCAGTACTTC. Translation: CSVALGLAGGEQYF.